Below, one TCR beta chain is given with its context. Its antigen is not known. The method was immunoSEQ multiplex PCR; TCRdb's version includes in-frame clones alone and lacks a portion of them. In the table there are 130,000 or so clones, 80% to 90% of which are singletons. The data are from a study of T cell responses to AZD1222 COVID-19 vaccine. Findings and caveats of the study: Donors were largely white British and mainly female; clonal diversity was possibly underestimated. Vaccination with two AZD1222 doses was followed by a rise in Spike-specific TCR breadth and depth. Regions left unmutated in variants are reportedly the target of nearly half of spike-specific TCRs.

The CDR3 totals 12 residues. Trimming shortened V by 3 bases and J by 9 bases, and 8 bases separated the two germline ends. CDR1 is KGHSH and CDR2 is LQKENI in the germline V gene. Specimen: peripheral blood, collected 28 days after the second AZD1222 dose. The sequence came from an adult who received the AZD1222 COVID-19 vaccine. The genes are TRBV18 and TRBJ2-2; no definite D call. This CDR3 reads CASSPASRELFF. Written as DNA, the CDR3 is TGTGCCAGCTCACCCGCGAGTCGGGAGCTGTTTTTT.